The T cell receptor (beta chain) described here comes from a study of T-cell reconstitution after alpha-beta-depleted transplantation in children. Construction of the TCRbeta library involved unique molecular identifiers. TCRdb itself ran the PCR reads through MiXCR, one entry per CDR3 protein. Of 200,000 to 300,000 distinct CDR3 sequences detected, around 12% appear once; the ten largest clones hold around 3%. Trimming removed 0 bases at V and 0 bases at J, with 14 bases between. The CDR3 totals 17 residues. Germline V gene lookup returns CDR1 SGHDT and CDR2 YYEEEE. This clonotype has just a few counts.

This chain uses TRBV5-6 with TRBJ2-3; tentatively, D is TRBD2 (5 bases). The input for sequencing was PBMCs from the stem cell graft donor, taken from the stem cell graft. This clonotype was obtained from a human donor who donated a stem cell graft to a child with acute lymphoblastic leukemia. CDR3 DNA sequence: TGTGCCAGCAGCTTGGGGTCGGGGTCATCTAGCACAGATACGCAGTATTTT. As protein: CASSLGSGSSSTDTQYF.